This passage covers 13 T cell receptor beta chains from one sample sequenced in a study of CD8 T cells in ankylosing spondylitis. Their cognate antigens are unknown. General study points: A TCR beta motif of about 8 highly homologous variants seemed to mark ankylosing spondylitis blood.

One entry per CDR3 protein, called by TCRdb with MiXCR from the 5' RACE reads. The profile shows some 330,000 distinct CDR3 sequences, under 8.5% of them singletons. Input material: blood, either unsorted or a sorted T cell fraction (not recorded which). The receptors here all came from a male donor with ankylosing spondylitis.

The chain carries TRBV4-3 and TRBJ2-3; no firm D call. Trimming removed 4 bases at V and 0 bases at J, with 14 bases between. Germline lookup yields CDR1 LGHNA and CDR2 YSLEER. This CDR3 comprises 16 residues. CDR3: CASSPFSATSTDTQYF. Here the CDR3 DNA reads TGCGCCAGCAGCCCTTTCTCAGCGACCAGCACAGATACGCAGTATTTT.

This chain links TRBV7-6 with TRBJ2-3, with 7 bases lining up with TRBD2. The J segment lost 6 bases and the V segment lost 3 bases, leaving 6 bases of the junction unmatched. The CDR3 covers 14 residues. The germline CDR1 and CDR2 sequences are SGHVS and FNYEAQ. CDR3 loop: CASSLGLIPDTQYF. The CDR3 nucleotides are TGTGCCAGCAGCTTGGGACTAATTCCCGATACGCAGTATTTT. Complete variable domain (other parts from reference TRBV7-6 and TRBJ2-3): GAGVSQSPRYKVTKRGQDVALRCDPISGHVSLYWYRQALGQGPEFLTYFNYEAQQDKSGLPNDRFSAERPEGSISTLTIQRTEQRDSAMYRCASSLGLIPDTQYFGPGTRLTVL.

V usage is TRBV29-1 and J usage is TRBJ1-5, with D possibly being TRBD1 (5 bases). CDR1 is SQVTM, CDR2 ANQGSEA, per germline. This CDR3 is built from 13 residues. V was clipped by 6 bases and J by 6 bases, with 15 bases between them. In DNA form, the CDR3 reads TGCAGCGTCGCGATACAGGAGGGTCAGCCCCAGCATTTT. Translation: CSVAIQEGQPQHF.

The chain combines TRBV29-1 with TRBJ2-2; 8 nucleotides match TRBD1. The CDR3 is 14 residues long. CDR1 and CDR2 (germline): SQVTM, ANQGSEA. With 6 bases clipped from V and 1 base from J, the junction kept 4 bases outside the gene matches. CDR3 loop: CSVPDRVNTGELFF. CDR3 DNA sequence: TGCAGCGTCCCGGACAGGGTGAACACCGGGGAGCTGTTTTTT.

V and J are TRBV7-6 and TRBJ2-1; 7 nucleotides agree with TRBD2. This CDR3 is 13 amino acids long. After removal of 4 bases from V and 6 bases from J, the junction contained 3 bases not matched to a gene. Germline CDR1 is SGHVS and CDR2 is FNYEAQ. CDR3 protein: CASSYRTSNEQFF. In DNA form, the CDR3 reads TGTGCCAGCAGCTACCGGACTAGCAATGAGCAGTTCTTC.

The chain is built from TRBV6-5 and TRBJ1-5; D is undetermined. Looked up from germline, CDR1 is MNHEY and CDR2 is SVGAGI. Trimming took off 2 bases at V and 5 bases at J, with 13 bases between the two ends. This CDR3 is built from 15 residues. The DNA for the CDR3 is TGTGCCAGCAGTTACGGGCAGTTAATAGATCAGCCCCAGCATTTT. Translating it yields CASSYGQLIDQPQHF.

CDR3 protein: CASSPDPSNEQFF. CDR3 nucleotide sequence: TGTGCCAGCAGCCCCGACCCCTCCAATGAGCAGTTCTTC. J is TRBJ2-1 and V is TRBV7-2; the D is unclear. This CDR3 has 13 residues. The germline CDR1 and CDR2 sequences are SGHTA and FQGNSA. V was trimmed by 5 bases and J by 6 bases, leaving 11 bases between them.

There are a few counts of this clonotype. The V gene is TRBV6-2 or TRBV6-3, the J gene TRBJ1-1, with D possibly being TRBD1 (6 bases). The CDR3 length is 14 residues. V was trimmed by 0 bases and J by 5 bases, leaving 10 bases between them. Per germline, CDR1 MNHEY and CDR2 SVGEGT. CDR3 sequence (DNA): TGTGCCAGCAGTTACTCGAGAGGGGGGACTGAAGCTTTCTTT. Encoded protein: CASSYSRGGTEAFF.

This clonotype was picked up a small number of times. The chain employs TRBV20-1 and TRBJ2-3; TRBD1 matches at 7 bases. Unmatched junction bases numbered 13, after V lost 5 bases and J lost 5 bases. From germline, CDR1 is DFQATT and CDR2 SNEGSKA (reference sequence). This CDR3 contains 15 residues. CDR3 in amino acids: CSAEGGSTEGDTQYF. The CDR3 nucleotides read TGCAGTGCTGAAGGGGGCTCCACCGAGGGAGATACGCAGTATTTT.

This clonotype was seen ten or more times. This chain links TRBV20-1 with TRBJ1-5; maybe TRBD1 (5 bases). CDR1 is DFQATT, CDR2 SNEGSKA, per germline (reference sequence). The V and J ends lost 3 bases and 3 bases respectively, with 12 bases between them. The CDR3 consists of 14 residues. CDR3 sequence: CSARGGSTNQPQHF. CDR3 DNA sequence: TGCAGTGCTAGGGGGGGGAGTACCAATCAGCCCCAGCATTTT.

This clonotype appeared a few times. In DNA, the CDR3 is TGTGCCAGCAGCCAGACAGGGGATTACGACAATGAGCAGTTCTTC. It translates to CASSQTGDYDNEQFF. The chain uses TRBV12-3 or TRBV12-4 and TRBJ2-1; 8 bases map to TRBD1. Germline trimming cut 6 bases from V and 5 bases from J; bases unmatched to any gene: 9. The CDR3 totals 15 residues.

The sample holds a few counts of this clonotype. The chain is built from TRBV4-2 and TRBJ2-3; D is ambiguous. V was shortened by 0 bases and J by 10 bases, with 8 bases between the two germline ends. CDR1 is LGHNA, CDR2 YNFKEQ, per germline. This CDR3 region has 12 residues. The CDR3 region has the DNA TGTGCCAGCAGCCAAGATAGAACAGCGCAGTATTTT. This translates into CASSQDRTAQYF.

This clonotype was observed a few times. The chain employs TRBV6-2 or TRBV6-3 and TRBJ2-7; no definite D call. The CDR3 covers 15 residues. Germline CDR1 MNHEY, CDR2 SVGEGT. The V end lost 0 bases, the J end lost 0 bases, and 9 bases lay between the germline ends. The CDR3 spells CASSYSRRHSYEQYF. The CDR3 DNA reads TGTGCCAGCAGTTACTCGCGGAGACACTCCTACGAGCAGTACTTC.